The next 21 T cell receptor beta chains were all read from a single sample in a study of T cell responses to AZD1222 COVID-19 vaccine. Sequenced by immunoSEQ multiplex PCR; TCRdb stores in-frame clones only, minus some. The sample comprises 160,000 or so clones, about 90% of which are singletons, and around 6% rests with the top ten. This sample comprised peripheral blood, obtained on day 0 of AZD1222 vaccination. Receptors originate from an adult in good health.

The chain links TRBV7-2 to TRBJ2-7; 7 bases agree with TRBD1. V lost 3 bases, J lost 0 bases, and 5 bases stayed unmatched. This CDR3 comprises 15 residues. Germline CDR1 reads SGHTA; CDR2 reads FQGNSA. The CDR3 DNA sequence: TGTGCCAGCAGCTTTAATCCAGGGGGCTCCTACGAGCAGTACTTC. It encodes CASSFNPGGSYEQYF.

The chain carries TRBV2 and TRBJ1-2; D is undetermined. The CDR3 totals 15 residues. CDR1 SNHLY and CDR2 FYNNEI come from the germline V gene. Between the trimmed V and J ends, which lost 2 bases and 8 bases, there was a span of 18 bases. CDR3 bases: TGTGCCAGCAGTGAAACACCGTGGACTTTGAAGGGCTACACCTTC. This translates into CASSETPWTLKGYTF.

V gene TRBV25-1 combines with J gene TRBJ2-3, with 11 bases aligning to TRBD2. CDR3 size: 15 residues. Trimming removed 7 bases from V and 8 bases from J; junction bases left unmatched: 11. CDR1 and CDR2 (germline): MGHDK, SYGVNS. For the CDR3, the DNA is TGTGCCAGCAAGGAGACTAGCGGGATGGGGGGTACGCAGTATTTT. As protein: CASKETSGMGGTQYF.

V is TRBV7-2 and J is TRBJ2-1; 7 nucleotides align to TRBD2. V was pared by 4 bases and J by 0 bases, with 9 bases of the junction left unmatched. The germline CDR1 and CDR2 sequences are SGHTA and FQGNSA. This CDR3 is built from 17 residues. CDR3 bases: TGTGCCAGCAGCTCCATGAGCGGGGCTAGCTCCTACAATGAGCAGTTCTTC. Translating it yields CASSSMSGASSYNEQFF.

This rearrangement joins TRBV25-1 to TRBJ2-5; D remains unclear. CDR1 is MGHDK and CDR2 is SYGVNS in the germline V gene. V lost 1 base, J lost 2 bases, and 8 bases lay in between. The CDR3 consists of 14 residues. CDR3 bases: TGTGCCAGCAGTGAATCCGGCAGACAAGAGACCCAGTACTTC. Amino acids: CASSESGRQETQYF.

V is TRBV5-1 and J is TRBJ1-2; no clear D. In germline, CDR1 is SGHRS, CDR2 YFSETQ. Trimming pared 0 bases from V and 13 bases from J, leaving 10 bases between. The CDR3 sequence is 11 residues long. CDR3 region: CASSLGEGSTF. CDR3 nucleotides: TGCGCCAGCAGCTTGGGAGAGGGTTCCACCTTC. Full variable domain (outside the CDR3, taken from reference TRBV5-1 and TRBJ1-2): KAGVTQTPRYLIKTRGQQVTLSCSPISGHRSVSWYQQTPGQGLQFLFEYFSETQRNKGNFPGRFSGRQFSNSRSEMNVSTLELGDSALYLCASSLGEGSTFGSGTRLTVV.

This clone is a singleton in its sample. CDR3 bases: TGTGCCAGCAGCACGGGACGGAGACAGAACACTGAAGCTTTCTTT. Residues: CASSTGRRQNTEAFF. This chain links TRBV5-4 with TRBJ1-1; tentative D call: TRBD1 (5 bases). This CDR3 spans 15 amino acids. Deletions cut 4 bases from V and 1 base from J, with 14 bases between. Per the germline V gene, CDR1 is SGHNT and CDR2 is YYREEE (reference sequence).

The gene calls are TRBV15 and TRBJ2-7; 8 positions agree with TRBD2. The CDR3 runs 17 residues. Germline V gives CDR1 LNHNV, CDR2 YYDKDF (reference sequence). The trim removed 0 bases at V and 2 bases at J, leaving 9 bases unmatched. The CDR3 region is CATSRDYTAGEPYEQYF. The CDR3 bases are TGTGCCACCAGCAGAGATTATACAGCGGGGGAACCCTACGAGCAGTACTTC.

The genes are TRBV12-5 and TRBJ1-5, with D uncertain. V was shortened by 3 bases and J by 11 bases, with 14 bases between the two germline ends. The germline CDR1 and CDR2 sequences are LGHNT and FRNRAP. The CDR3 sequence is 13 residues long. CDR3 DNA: TGTGCTAGTGGTTTTGAGGAGCGCGGGACCCAGCATTTT. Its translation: CASGFEERGTQHF.

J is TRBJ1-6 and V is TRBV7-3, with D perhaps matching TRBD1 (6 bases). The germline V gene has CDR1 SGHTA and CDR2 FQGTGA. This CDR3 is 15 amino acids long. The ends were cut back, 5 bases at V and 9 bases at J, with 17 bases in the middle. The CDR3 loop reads CASSTGQGWGSPLHF. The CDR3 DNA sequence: TGTGCCAGCAGCACCGGGCAGGGGTGGGGTTCACCCCTCCACTTT.

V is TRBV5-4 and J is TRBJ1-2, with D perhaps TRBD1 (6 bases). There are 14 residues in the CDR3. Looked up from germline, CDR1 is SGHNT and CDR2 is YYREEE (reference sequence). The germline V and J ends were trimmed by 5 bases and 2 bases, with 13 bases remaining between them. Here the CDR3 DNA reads TGTGCCAGCAGTTTTTTCCAGGGGAACTATGGCTACACCTTC. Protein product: CASSFFQGNYGYTF.

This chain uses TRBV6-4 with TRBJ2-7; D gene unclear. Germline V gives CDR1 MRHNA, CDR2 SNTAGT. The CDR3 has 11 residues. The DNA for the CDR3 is TGTGCCAGCAGTGACTTAGGGCAGGTAAGAGTC. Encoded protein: CASSDLGQVRV.

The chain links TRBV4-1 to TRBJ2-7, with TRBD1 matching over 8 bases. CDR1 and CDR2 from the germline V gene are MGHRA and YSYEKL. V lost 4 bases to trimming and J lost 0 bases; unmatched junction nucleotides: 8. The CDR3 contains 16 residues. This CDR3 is CASSPQWDRSSYEQYF. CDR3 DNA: TGCGCCAGCAGCCCCCAGTGGGACAGGAGCTCCTACGAGCAGTACTTC.

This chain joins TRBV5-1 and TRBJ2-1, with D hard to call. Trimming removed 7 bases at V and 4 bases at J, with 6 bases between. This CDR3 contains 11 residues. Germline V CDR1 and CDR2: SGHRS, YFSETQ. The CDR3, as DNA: TGCGCCAGCGCGGAGTACAATGAGCAGTTCTTC. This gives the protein CASAEYNEQFF.

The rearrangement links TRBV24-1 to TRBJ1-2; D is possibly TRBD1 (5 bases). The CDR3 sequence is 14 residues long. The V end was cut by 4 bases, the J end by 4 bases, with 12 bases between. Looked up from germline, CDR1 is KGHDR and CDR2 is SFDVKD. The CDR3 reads CATSDQGRIYGYTF. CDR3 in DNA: TGTGCCACCAGTGACCAGGGACGGATCTATGGCTACACCTTC.

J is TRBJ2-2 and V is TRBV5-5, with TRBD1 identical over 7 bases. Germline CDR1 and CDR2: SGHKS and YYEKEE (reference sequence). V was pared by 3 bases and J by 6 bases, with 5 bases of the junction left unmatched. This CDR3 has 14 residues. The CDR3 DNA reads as TGTGCCAGCAGCTCCCGACAGGGATCCGGGGAGCTGTTTTTT. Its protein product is CASSSRQGSGELFF.

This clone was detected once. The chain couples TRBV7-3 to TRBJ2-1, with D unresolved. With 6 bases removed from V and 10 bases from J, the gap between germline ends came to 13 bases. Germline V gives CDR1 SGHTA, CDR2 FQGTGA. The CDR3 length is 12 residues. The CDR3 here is CASRLSMQEQFF. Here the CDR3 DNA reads TGTGCCAGCAGGTTGTCAATGCAAGAGCAGTTCTTC.

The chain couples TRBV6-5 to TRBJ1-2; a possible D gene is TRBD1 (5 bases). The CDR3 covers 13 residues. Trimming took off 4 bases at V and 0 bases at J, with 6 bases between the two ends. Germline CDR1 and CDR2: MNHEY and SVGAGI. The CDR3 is CASSLTANYGYTF. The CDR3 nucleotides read TGTGCCAGCAGTTTGACAGCTAACTATGGCTACACCTTC.

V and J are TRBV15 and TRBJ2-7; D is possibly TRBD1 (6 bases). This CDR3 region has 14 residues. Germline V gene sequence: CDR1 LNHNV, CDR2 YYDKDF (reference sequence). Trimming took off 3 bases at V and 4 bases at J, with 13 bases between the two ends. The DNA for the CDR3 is TGTGCCACCAGCAGGACAGGACTGAATTACGAGCAGTACTTC. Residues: CATSRTGLNYEQYF.

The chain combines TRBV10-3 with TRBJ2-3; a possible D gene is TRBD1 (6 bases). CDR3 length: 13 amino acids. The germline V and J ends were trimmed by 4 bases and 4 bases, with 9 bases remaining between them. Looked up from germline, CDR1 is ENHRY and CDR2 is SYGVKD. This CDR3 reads CAISGEGADTQYF. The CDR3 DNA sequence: TGTGCCATCAGTGGAGAGGGGGCAGATACGCAGTATTTT.

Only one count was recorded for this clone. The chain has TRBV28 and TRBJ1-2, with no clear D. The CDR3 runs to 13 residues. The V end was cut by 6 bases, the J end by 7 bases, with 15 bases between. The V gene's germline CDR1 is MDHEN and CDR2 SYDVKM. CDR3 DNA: TGTGCCAGCAGCCAGACACCCCGCGTTGGCTACACCTTC. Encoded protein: CASSQTPRVGYTF.